This TCR beta chain was sequenced for a study of molecular identifiers for immune sequencing clone quantification. The overall study: Split five ways in replicates, RNA from roughly 20,000 or 100,000 naive CD8 cells had four portions sequenced. Study-level points and caveats: Clones of above 20 RNA copies carried over 99% of effector molecules; in naive cells they carried under 1%.

About this clonotype itself: What it binds is not known.

As previously described, bulk TCR libraries were made using listed TCR primers. TCRdb analysed the PCR reads with MiXCR anew, one entry per CDR3 protein. The sample includes about 500,000 distinct CDR3 sequences, approximately 25% of them seen just once. With 1 base removed from V and 4 bases from J, the gap between germline ends came to 13 bases. CDR3 length equals 14 residues. Germline CDR1 and CDR2: DFQATT and SNEGSKA (reference sequence). Naive CD8 library inputs spanned roughly 17,000 to 1,100,000 sorted cells and 10%, 30% or 50% RNA. The sample comprised naive CD8+ T cells from blood, with Jurkat cell RNA spiked in. Subset meaning: FACS-sorted CD8+CD4-CCR7+CD45RA+ naive T cells. This sequence was found in a human donor in good health. Some libraries in this study had Jurkat cell RNA spiked in. This chain connects TRBV20-1 to TRBJ1-2, with D tentatively TRBD1 (5 bases). The CDR3 spells CSARAREEGYGYTF. The CDR3 DNA reads TGCAGTGCTAGAGCCAGGGAGGAGGGCTATGGCTACACCTTC.